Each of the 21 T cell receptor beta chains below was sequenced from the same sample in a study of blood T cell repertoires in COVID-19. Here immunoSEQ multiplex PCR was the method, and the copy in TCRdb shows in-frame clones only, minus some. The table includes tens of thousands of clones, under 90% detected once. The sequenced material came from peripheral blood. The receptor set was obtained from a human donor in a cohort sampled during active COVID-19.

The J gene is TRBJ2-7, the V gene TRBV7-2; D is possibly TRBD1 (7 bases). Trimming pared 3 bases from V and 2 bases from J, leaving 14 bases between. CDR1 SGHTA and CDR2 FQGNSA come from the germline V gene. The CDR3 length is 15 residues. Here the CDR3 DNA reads TGTGCCAGCAGCTTGGGGGCAGGGGGGACCTACGAGCAGTACTTC. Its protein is CASSLGAGGTYEQYF.

The CDR3 spells CASSLAGQGGILNTEAFF. For the CDR3, the DNA is TGCGCCAGCAGCTTGGCCGGTCAGGGGGGTATTCTGAACACTGAAGCTTTCTTT. The chain joins TRBV5-1 to TRBJ1-1; TRBD1 matches at 7 bases. The CDR3 totals 18 residues. V dropped 0 bases and J dropped 0; count of bases not matched to a gene: 11. Germline values: CDR1 SGHRS, CDR2 YFSETQ.

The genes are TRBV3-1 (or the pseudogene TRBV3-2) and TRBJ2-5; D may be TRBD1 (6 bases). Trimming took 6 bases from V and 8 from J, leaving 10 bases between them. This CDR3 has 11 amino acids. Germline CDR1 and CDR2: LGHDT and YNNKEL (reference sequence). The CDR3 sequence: CASSQQGTQYF. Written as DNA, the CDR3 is TGTGCCAGCAGTCAACAGGGAACCCAGTACTTC.

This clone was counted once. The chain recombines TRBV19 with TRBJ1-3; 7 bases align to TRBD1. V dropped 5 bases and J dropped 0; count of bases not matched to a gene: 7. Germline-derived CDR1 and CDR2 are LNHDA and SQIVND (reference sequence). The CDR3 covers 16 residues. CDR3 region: CASSVDRDSSGNTIYF. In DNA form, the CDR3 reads TGTGCCAGTAGTGTCGACCGGGACAGCTCTGGAAACACCATATATTTT.

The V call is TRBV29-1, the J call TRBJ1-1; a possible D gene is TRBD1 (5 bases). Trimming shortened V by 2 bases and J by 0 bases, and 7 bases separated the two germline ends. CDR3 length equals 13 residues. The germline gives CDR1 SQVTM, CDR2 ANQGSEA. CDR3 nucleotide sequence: TGCAGCGTTGAAAGGGGTTTGAACACTGAAGCTTTCTTT. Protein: CSVERGLNTEAFF.

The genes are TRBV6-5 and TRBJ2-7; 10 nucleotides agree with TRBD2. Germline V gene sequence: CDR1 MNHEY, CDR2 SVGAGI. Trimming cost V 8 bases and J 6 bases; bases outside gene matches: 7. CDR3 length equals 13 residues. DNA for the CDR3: TGTGCCAGCGGGCCGGGACTAGCGCGCGAGCAGTACTTC. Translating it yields CASGPGLAREQYF.

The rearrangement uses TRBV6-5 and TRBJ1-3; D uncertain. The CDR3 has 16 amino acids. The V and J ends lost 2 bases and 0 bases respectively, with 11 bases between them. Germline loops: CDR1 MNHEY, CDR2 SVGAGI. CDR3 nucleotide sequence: TGTGCCAGCAGTTACAACGAGAGGAGCTCTGGAAACACCATATATTTT. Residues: CASSYNERSSGNTIYF.

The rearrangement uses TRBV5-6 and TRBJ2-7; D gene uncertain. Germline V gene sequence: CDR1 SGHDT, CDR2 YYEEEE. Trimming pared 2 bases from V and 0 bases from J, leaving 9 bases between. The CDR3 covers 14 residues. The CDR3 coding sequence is TGTGCCAGCAGCTTTTATACAGTCTCCTACGAGCAGTACTTC. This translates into CASSFYTVSYEQYF.

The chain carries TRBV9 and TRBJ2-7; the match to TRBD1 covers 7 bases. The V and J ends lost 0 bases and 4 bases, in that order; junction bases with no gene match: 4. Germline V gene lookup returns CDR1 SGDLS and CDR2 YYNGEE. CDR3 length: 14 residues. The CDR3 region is CASSVAEGAYEQYF. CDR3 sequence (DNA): TGTGCCAGCAGCGTAGCTGAGGGGGCGTACGAGCAGTACTTC. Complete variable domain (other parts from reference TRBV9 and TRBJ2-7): DSGVTQTPKHLITATGQRVTLRCSPRSGDLSVYWYQQSLDQGLQFLIQYYNGEERAKGNILERFSAQQFPDLHSELNLSSLELGDSALYFCASSVAEGAYEQYFGPGTRLTVT.

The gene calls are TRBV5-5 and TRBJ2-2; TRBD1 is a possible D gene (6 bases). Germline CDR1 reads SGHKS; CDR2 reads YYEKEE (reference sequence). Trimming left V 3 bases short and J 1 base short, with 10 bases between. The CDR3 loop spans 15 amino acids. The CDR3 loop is CASSSGTRNTGELFF. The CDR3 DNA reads TGTGCCAGCAGCTCCGGGACAAGGAACACCGGGGAGCTGTTTTTT.

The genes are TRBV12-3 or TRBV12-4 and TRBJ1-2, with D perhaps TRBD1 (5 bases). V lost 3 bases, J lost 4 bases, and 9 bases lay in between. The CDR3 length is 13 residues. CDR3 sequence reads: CASSLGEAYGYTF. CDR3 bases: TGTGCCAGCAGTTTGGGGGAGGCCTATGGCTACACCTTC.

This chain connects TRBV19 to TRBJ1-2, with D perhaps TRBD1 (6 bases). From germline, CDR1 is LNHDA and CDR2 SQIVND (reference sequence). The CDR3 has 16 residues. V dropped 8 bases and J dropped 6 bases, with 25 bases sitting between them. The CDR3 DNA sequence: TGTGCCAGTGAACAACTTCGGACAGCCCAAGCCCATGGCTACACCTTC. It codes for CASEQLRTAQAHGYTF.

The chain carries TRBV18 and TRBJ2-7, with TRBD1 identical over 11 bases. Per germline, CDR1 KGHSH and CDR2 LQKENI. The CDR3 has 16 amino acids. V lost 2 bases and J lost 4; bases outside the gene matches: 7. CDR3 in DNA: TGTGCCAGCTCACCATACCCCGGGACAGGGGGATACGAGCAGTACTTC. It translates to CASSPYPGTGGYEQYF.

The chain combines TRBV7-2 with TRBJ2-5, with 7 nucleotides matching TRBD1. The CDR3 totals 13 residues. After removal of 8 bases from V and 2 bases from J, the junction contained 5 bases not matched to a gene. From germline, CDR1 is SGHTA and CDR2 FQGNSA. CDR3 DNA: TGTGCCAGCCTAGGGGGCTTACAAGAGACCCAGTACTTC. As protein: CASLGGLQETQYF.

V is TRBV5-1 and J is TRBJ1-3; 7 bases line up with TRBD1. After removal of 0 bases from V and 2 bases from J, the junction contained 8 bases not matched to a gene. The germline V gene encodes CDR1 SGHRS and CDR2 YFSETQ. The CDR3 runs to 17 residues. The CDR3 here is CASSLGRGQAAGNTIYF. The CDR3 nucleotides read TGCGCCAGCAGCTTGGGGCGCGGACAGGCCGCTGGAAACACCATATATTTT.

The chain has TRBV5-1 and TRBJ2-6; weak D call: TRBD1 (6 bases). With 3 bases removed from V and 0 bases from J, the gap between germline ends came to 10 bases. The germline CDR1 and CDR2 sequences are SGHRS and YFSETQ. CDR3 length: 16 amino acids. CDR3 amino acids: CASSWTALSGANVLTF. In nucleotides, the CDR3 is TGCGCCAGCAGCTGGACAGCTCTCTCTGGGGCCAACGTCCTGACTTTC. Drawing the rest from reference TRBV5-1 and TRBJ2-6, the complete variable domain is KAGVTQTPRYLIKTRGQQVTLSCSPISGHRSVSWYQQTPGQGLQFLFEYFSETQRNKGNFPGRFSGRQFSNSRSEMNVSTLELGDSALYLCASSWTALSGANVLTFGAGSRLTVL.

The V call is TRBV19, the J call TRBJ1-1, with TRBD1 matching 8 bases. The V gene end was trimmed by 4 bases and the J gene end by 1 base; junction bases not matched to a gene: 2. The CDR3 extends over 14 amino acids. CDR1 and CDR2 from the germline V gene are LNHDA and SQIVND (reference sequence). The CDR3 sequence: CASSTTGGNTEAFF. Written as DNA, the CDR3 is TGTGCCAGTAGTACTACAGGGGGGAACACTGAAGCTTTCTTT.

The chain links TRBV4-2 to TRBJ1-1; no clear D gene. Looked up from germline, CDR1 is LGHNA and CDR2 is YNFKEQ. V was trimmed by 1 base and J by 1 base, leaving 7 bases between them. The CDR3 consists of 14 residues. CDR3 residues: CASSQVLENTEAFF. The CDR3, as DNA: TGTGCCAGCAGCCAAGTTCTAGAGAACACTGAAGCTTTCTTT.

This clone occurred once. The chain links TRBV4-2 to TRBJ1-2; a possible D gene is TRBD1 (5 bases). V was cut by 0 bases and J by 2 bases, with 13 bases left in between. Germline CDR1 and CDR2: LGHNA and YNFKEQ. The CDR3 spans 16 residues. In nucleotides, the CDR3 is TGTGCCAGCAGCCAAGATATAGATGACAGAAACTATGGCTACACCTTC. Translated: CASSQDIDDRNYGYTF.

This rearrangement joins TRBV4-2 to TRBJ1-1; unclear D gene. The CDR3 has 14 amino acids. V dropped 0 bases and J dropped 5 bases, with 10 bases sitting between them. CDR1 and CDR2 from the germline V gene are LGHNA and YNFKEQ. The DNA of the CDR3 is TGTGCCAGCAGCCAAGATGGCGGGAGTACTGAAGCTTTCTTT. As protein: CASSQDGGSTEAFF.

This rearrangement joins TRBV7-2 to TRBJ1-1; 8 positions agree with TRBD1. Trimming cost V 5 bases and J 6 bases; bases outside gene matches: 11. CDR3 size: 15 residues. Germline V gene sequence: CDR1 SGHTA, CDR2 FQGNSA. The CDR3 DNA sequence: TGTGCCAGCAGCGGACGACAGGGGACGGGATCTGAAGCTTTCTTT. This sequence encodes CASSGRQGTGSEAFF.